This T cell receptor (beta chain) is from a study of shared clonotypes between healthy human individuals. This CDR3 is 13 amino acids long. Trimming pared 5 bases from V and 8 bases from J, leaving 11 bases between. Germline V gene lookup returns CDR1 SGHNT and CDR2 YYREEE (reference sequence). Only in-frame clones appear in the TCRdb table, and some are missing; sequencing was by immunoSEQ multiplex PCR. The sample includes roughly 2.5 million clones, around nine tenths of them seen just once. This sequence joins TRBV5-4 and TRBJ1-6, with a tentative D call TRBD1 (5 bases). This TCR was recovered from a man aged 18 to 29 in good health. The sample taken for sequencing was naive CD4+ T cells sorted from blood. Documented subset: CD45RA+ positively selected. CDR3 in DNA: TGTGCCAGCAGATGGGGGAACGATTCACCCCTCCACTTT. Protein product: CASRWGNDSPLHF. The whole variable domain, filled in from reference TRBV5-4 and TRBJ1-6, reads ETGVTQSPTHLIKTRGQQVTLRCSSQSGHNTVSWYQQALGQGPQFIFQYYREEENGRGNFPPRFSGLQFPNYSSELNVNALELDDSALYLCASRWGNDSPLHFGNGTRLTVT.